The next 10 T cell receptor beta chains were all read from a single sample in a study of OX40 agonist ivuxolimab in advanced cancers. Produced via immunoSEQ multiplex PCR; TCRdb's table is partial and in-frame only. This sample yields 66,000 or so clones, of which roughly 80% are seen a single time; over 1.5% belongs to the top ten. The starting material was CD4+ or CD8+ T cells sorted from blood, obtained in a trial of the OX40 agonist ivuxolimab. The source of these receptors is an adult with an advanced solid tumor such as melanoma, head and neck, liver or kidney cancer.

In nucleotides, the CDR3 is TGTGCCAGCAGTACGGGACCTGGTGTTGAGCAGTTCTTC. Translating it yields CASSTGPGVEQFF. V and J are TRBV28 and TRBJ2-1, with D perhaps TRBD1 or TRBD2 (5 bases each). The V end was cut by 5 bases, the J end by 9 bases, with 14 bases between. Germline CDR1 MDHEN, CDR2 SYDVKM. This CDR3 spans 13 amino acids.

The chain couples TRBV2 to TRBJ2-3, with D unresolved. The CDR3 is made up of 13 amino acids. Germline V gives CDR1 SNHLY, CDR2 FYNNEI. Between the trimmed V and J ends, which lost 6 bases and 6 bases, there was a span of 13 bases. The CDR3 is CASSANPGDTQYF. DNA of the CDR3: TGTGCCAGCAGCGCCAACCCCGGGGATACGCAGTATTTT.

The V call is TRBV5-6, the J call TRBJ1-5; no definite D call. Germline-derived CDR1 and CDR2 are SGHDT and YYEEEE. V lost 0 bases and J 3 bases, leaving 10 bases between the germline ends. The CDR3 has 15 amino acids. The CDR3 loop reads CASSLGHLDNQPQHF. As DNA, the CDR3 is TGTGCCAGCAGCTTGGGGCACCTTGACAATCAGCCCCAGCATTTT. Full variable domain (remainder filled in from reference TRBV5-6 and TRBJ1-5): DAGVTQSPTHLIKTRGQQVTLRCSPKSGHDTVSWYQQALGQGPQFIFQYYEEEERQRGNFPDRFSGHQFPNYSSELNVNALLLGDSALYLCASSLGHLDNQPQHFGDGTRLSIL.

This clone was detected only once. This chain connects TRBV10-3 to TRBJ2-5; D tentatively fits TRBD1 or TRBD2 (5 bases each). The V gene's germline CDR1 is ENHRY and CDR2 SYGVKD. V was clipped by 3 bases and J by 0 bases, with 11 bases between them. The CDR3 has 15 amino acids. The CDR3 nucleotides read TGTGCCATCAGTGAACGGGGCGCTGACCAAGAGACCCAGTACTTC. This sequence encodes CAISERGADQETQYF.

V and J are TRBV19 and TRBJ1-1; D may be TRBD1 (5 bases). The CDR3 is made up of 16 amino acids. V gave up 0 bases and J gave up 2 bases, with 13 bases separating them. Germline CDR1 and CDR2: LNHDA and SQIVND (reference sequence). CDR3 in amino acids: CASSIDFTGINTEAFF. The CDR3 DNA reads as TGTGCCAGTAGTATAGACTTTACAGGCATAAACACTGAAGCTTTCTTT.

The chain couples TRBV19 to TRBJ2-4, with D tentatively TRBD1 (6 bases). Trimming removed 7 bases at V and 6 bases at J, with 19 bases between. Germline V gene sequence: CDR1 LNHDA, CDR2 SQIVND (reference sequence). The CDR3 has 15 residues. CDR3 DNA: TGTGCCAGTAACCCACCGGATCTAGGGGGAAACATTCAGTACTTC. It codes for CASNPPDLGGNIQYF. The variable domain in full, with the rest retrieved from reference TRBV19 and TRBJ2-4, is DGGITQSPKYLFRKEGQNVTLSCEQNLNHDAMYWYRQDPGQGLRLIYYSQIVNDFQKGDIAEGYSVSREKKESFPLTVTSAQKNPTAFYLCASNPPDLGGNIQYFGAGTRLSVL.

The CDR3 here is CAWSRLRDTVFSGANVLTF. Written as DNA, the CDR3 is TGTGCCTGGAGCCGACTCCGGGACACAGTTTTTTCTGGGGCCAACGTCCTGACTTTC. This chain connects TRBV30 to TRBJ2-6; TRBD1 might be the D (6 bases). With 3 bases removed from V and 1 base from J, the gap between germline ends came to 22 bases. CDR1 and CDR2 (germline): GTSNPN, SVGIG (reference sequence). The CDR3 is 19 amino acids.

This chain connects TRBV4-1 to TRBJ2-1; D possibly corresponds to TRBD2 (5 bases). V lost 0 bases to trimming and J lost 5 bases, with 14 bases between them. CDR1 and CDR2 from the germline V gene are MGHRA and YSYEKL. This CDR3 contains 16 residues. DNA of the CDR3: TGCGCCAGCAGCCAAGATCGAAGAGGGTCCGACAATGAGCAGTTCTTC. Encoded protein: CASSQDRRGSDNEQFF.

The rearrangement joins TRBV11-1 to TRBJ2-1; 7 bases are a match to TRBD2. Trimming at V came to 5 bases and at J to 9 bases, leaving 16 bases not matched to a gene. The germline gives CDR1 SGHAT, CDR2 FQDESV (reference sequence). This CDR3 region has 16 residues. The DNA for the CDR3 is TGTGCCAGCAGCCCCGGTAGGGTCGGACTAGTTATTGAGCAGTTCTTC. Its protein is CASSPGRVGLVIEQFF.

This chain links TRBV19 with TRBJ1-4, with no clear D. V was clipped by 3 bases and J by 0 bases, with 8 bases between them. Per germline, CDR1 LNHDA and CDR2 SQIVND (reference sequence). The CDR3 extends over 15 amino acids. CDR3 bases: TGTGCCAGTAGTATGAGCAGCGCAACTAATGAAAAACTGTTTTTT. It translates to CASSMSSATNEKLFF.